Listed below are T cell receptor beta chains from one sample, sequenced in a study of blood T cell repertoires in COVID-19. Clones were read by immunoSEQ multiplex PCR, and TCRdb kept only the in-frame ones, dropping some. The sample lists some 190,000 clones, about 88% seen once, with about 2.2% in the top ten. The material sequenced was PBMCs or T cells enriched from blood (not recorded which). The receptors here all came from a woman in her thirties or forties with acute COVID-19. CDR3s include the opening cysteine and the closing phenylalanine or tryptophan. The D gene is left open where the match is weak. Size is omitted from some rows. Given values are once, few, many or a class for expanded clones.

>-|-|TRBV3-1/TRBV3-2|TRBJ2-3
TGTGCCAGCAGCCCTATAAGATCTAGCACAGATACGCAGTATTTT
CASSPIRSSTDTQYF
>-|-|TRBV7-2|TRBJ2-5
TGTGCCAGCAGCCAGGGCTCCCAAGAGACCCAGTACTTC
CASSQGSQETQYF
>-|TRBD2|TRBV15|TRBJ2-2
TGTGCCACCAGACGGGCGGGAGGGCCTAGAGGTGACACCGGGGAGCTGTTTTTT
CATRRAGGPRGDTGELFF
>once|TRBD2|TRBV3-1/TRBV3-2|TRBJ2-1
TGTGCCAGCAGCCACACTAGCGGTAATGAGCAGTTCTTC
CASSHTSGNEQFF
>-|TRBD2|TRBV5-4|TRBJ2-3
TGTGCCAGCAGTGAAGCGGGACTAGCCTGGAATACGCAGTATTTT
CASSEAGLAWNTQYF
>-|-|TRBV29-1|TRBJ2-3
TGCAGCGTTGAAGCCCGTGGCACAGATACGCAGTATTTT
CSVEARGTDTQYF
>few|-|TRBV7-9|TRBJ2-7
TGTGCCAGCAGTCATGACACAGGAACCTACGAGCAGTACTTC
CASSHDTGTYEQYF
>-|-|TRBV18|TRBJ2-1
TGTGCCAGCTCACCCGTTAGGGGGGAGCAGTTCTTC
CASSPVRGEQFF
>-|TRBD2|TRBV7-2|TRBJ2-4
TGTGCCAGCAGCTTGGGTTCGGGGGGTAAAAACATTCAGTACTTC
CASSLGSGGKNIQYF
>-|TRBD1|TRBV5-8|TRBJ2-2
TGTGCCAGCAGTACCGGGACAGCTAACACCGGGGAGCTGTTTTTT
CASSTGTANTGELFF
>-|-|TRBV6-1|TRBJ1-1
TGTGCCAGCAGTGACCAGATGAACACTGAAGCTTTCTTT
CASSDQMNTEAFF
>-|-|TRBV11-2|TRBJ2-2
TGTGCCAGCAGCTTAAGAGCGGATCTGACCGGGGAGCTGTTTTTT
CASSLRADLTGELFF
>-|-|TRBV28|TRBJ2-1
TGTGCCAGCAGTGGGCATGAGCAGTTCTTC
CASSGHEQFF
>-|TRBD1|TRBV6-7|TRBJ2-4
TGTGCCAGCAGCCAACCCCGGGGGACAGGGCTGATCATAGCCAAAAACATTCAGTACTTC
CASSQPRGTGLIIAKNIQYF
>-|-|TRBV30|TRBJ1-1
TGTGCCTGGAGTGTACGGCCCGGGACTGAAGCTTTCTTT
CAWSVRPGTEAFF
>-|-|TRBV25-1|TRBJ1-2
TGTGCCAGCAGTGAAGGGACATCCTTGTCCGGCTACACCTTC
CASSEGTSLSGYTF
>-|-|TRBV30|TRBJ1-2
TGTGCCTGGGGTATTCCGGGTCCCCGGCCCTATGGCTACACCTTC
CAWGIPGPRPYGYTF
>once|-|TRBV5-1|TRBJ2-5
TGCGCCAGCAGCTTGCTCGCGAGTTCAGGGGCCGCCCAAGAGACCCAGTACTTC
CASSLLASSGAAQETQYF
>-|TRBD2|TRBV4-1|TRBJ2-7
TGCGCCAGCAGCCAAGAGTTATCTAGCGGGGGCTCCTACGAGCAGTACTTC
CASSQELSSGGSYEQYF
>-|-|TRBV6-2/TRBV6-3|TRBJ2-1
TGTGCCAGCAGTCAGAGGAGTTCCAATGAGCAGTTCTTC
CASSQRSSNEQFF
>-|-|TRBV6-2/TRBV6-3|TRBJ2-7
TGTGCCAGCAGCACAGACCAGTCCTACGAGCAGTACTTC
CASSTDQSYEQYF
>-|-|TRBV4-2|TRBJ2-5
TGTGCCAGCAGCGCCCAGGAGGAAATCAGGACCCAGTACTTC
CASSAQEEIRTQYF
>-|TRBD1|TRBV15|TRBJ1-4
TGTGCCACCAGCAGAGACAGGGGGGCTGAAAAACTGTTTTTT
CATSRDRGAEKLFF
>-|-|TRBV9|TRBJ1-1
TGTGCCAGCAGCGTAGCTATAGGAGGAACTGAAGCTTTCTTT
CASSVAIGGTEAFF
>-|TRBD1|TRBV7-9|TRBJ1-2
TGTGCCAGCAGCCGAACAGGGGCCTCCTATGGCTACACCTTC
CASSRTGASYGYTF
>few|TRBD2|TRBV6-4|TRBJ2-2
TGTGCCAGCAGTGAGGGACTAGCGGACTCCACCGGGGAGCTGTTTTTT
CASSEGLADSTGELFF
>-|-|TRBV15|TRBJ1-4
TGTGCCACCAGCAGAGATATGGGGAGTTTACTGTTTTTT
CATSRDMGSLLFF
>once|TRBD1|TRBV9|TRBJ2-3
TGTGCCAGCAGCGGCCACAGGGGGCGTAACACAGATACGCAGTATTTT
CASSGHRGRNTDTQYF
>-|TRBD1|TRBV5-1|TRBJ1-1
TGCGCCAGCAGCTTGGATTACAGGGGATCAACTGAAGCTTTCTTT
CASSLDYRGSTEAFF
>-|TRBD1|TRBV3-1/TRBV3-2|TRBJ1-2
TGTGCCAGCAGCCAAGAGACAGGGTCTCGGGGCTACACCTTC
CASSQETGSRGYTF
>-|TRBD2|TRBV7-9|TRBJ2-5
TGTGCCAGCAGCTTACCCACTAGCGGGGTTAAAGAGACCCAGTACTTC
CASSLPTSGVKETQYF
>-|-|TRBV6-5|TRBJ2-5
TGTGCCAGCAGTCGTACAGGGAAAGAGACCCAGTACTTC
CASSRTGKETQYF
>-|TRBD1|TRBV24-1|TRBJ2-5
TGTGCCACCAGTGATTCACGGACAGGGGAGACCCAGTACTTC
CATSDSRTGETQYF
>-|-|TRBV11-1|TRBJ1-1
TGTGCCAGCAGCTTAATACGGAGCATGAACACTGAAGCTTTCTTT
CASSLIRSMNTEAFF
>once|TRBD2|TRBV5-4|TRBJ2-5
TGTGCCAGCAGCAGGGGTTCGCGGCCGGGACTAGCGAGTCAAGAGACCCAGTACTTC
CASSRGSRPGLASQETQYF
>-|-|TRBV19|TRBJ1-2
TGTGCCAGTAGGCCAGGGAAGGGGCATGGCTACACCTTC
CASRPGKGHGYTF
>-|-|TRBV29-1|TRBJ2-3
TGCAGCGTTGAATGGGGGGGGCCAGGAGATACGCAGTATTTT
CSVEWGGPGDTQYF
>once|-|TRBV2|TRBJ1-2
TGTGCCAGGTCGCAGGGGACGTGGGCTAACTATGGCTACACCTTC
CARSQGTWANYGYTF
>-|-|TRBV19|TRBJ1-2
TGTGCCAGTAGTCCCCTCGGAGTACTATATGGCTACACCTTC
CASSPLGVLYGYTF
>-|-|TRBV5-1|TRBJ1-1
TGCGCCAGCAGATTCGCCGGGACACCGAACACTGAAGCTTTCTTT
CASRFAGTPNTEAFF
>-|TRBD1|TRBV6-5|TRBJ1-6
TGTGCCAGCAGTTATGGACAGGGGAATTCACCCCTCCACTTT
CASSYGQGNSPLHF
>few|TRBD1|TRBV7-2|TRBJ2-4
TGTGCCAGCAGCTCGAGGACAGGGAGTGACATTCAGTACTTC
CASSSRTGSDIQYF
>-|-|TRBV4-1|TRBJ1-6
TGCGCCAGCAGCCAAGTCGGGATATTCTCACCCCTCCACTTT
CASSQVGIFSPLHF
>-|TRBD1|TRBV4-2|TRBJ1-4
TGTGCCAGCAGCCAGACGACAGGGGCTAAGGAAAAACTGTTTTTT
CASSQTTGAKEKLFF
>-|-|TRBV21-1|TRBJ1-5
TGTGCCAGCAGCAAAGGGAGGACTTATAGCAATCAGCCCCAGCATTTT
CASSKGRTYSNQPQHF
>-|-|TRBV30|TRBJ1-3
TGTGCCTGGAGTGTAACCTACCGCTCTGGAAACACCATATATTTT
CAWSVTYRSGNTIYF